This entry concerns a single TCR beta chain. This sample is drawn from a study of blood T cell repertoires in COVID-19. Across the study: Italy, Spain and the United States were the sources of the convalescent and acute COVID-19 samples. PBMCs, B-cell-depleted T cells, or T cells provided the cDNA or gDNA that made up the material.

Trimming shortened V by 7 bases and J by 0 bases, and 10 bases separated the two germline ends. Germline CDR1 is SGHRS and CDR2 is YFSETQ. This CDR3 is 14 amino acids long. Source study methods: Scientists estimated how many nucleated cells there were by amplifying reference gene primers. This table comes from immunoSEQ multiplex PCR, and its TCRdb copy is limited to in-frame clones, with some not included. Clonal size and the V and J genes are those of that table, whereas D and trimming came from the DNA. Of 160,000 or so clones in the sample, approximately 87% were seen once. This sequence joins TRBV5-1 and TRBJ2-2; unclear D gene. This clonotype originated in a woman in her 70s with COVID-19, enrolled during active disease. The sequenced material came from peripheral blood. Here the CDR3 DNA reads TGCGCCAGCGCTGGTCGAGCGAACACCGGGGAGCTGTTTTTT. It encodes CASAGRANTGELFF.